The T cell receptor beta chain described here comes from a study of shared clonotypes between healthy human individuals. Study at large: Researchers drew samples from two women and a few men aged 18 to 49. Study-wide results and caveats: Genetic and exposure-history diversity was limited by the few donors.

The V gene lost 6 bases and the J gene lost 7 bases, with 21 bases spanning the gap. There are 15 residues in the CDR3. Looked up from germline, CDR1 is MNHEY and CDR2 is SMNVEV (reference sequence). For this clone: Its specificity is not known.

Adult donors, all healthy and HIV-negative, had no recent acute infections or vaccinations. Sequencing was performed with immunoSEQ multiplex PCR; in TCRdb, only in-frame clones are kept and a portion is missing. The sample holds about 490,000 clones; 70% to 80% are singletons and the top ten take 10% to 15%. The chain joins TRBV27 to TRBJ1-2; weak D call: TRBD1 (6 bases). Sequenced input: PBMCs. The receptor was derived from a woman aged 40 to 49 in good health. Some clones in this sample may be carry-over from other donors' samples. The CDR3 DNA is TGTGCCAGCAGACAAGGGGGGCGGGAGCTGGGTGGCTACACCTTC. Protein sequence: CASRQGGRELGGYTF.